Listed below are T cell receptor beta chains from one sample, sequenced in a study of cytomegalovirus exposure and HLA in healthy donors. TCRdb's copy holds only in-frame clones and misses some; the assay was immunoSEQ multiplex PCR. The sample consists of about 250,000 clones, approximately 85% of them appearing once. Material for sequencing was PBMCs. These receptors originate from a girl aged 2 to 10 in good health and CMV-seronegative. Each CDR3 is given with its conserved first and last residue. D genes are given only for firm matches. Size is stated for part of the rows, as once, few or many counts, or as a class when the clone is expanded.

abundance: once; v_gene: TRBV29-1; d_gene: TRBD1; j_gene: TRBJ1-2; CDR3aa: CSVVDRTGRNYGYTF; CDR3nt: TGCAGCGTTGTGGATCGGACAGGAAGAAACTATGGCTACACCTTC
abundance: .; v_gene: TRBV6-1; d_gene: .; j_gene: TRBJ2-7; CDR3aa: CASSVIEPYEQYF; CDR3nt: TGTGCCAGCAGTGTGATCGAGCCGTACGAGCAGTACTTC
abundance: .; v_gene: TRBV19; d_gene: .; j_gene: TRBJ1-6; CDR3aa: CATSGGFNSPLHF; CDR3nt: TGTGCCACCAGCGGGGGTTTCAATTCACCCCTCCACTTT
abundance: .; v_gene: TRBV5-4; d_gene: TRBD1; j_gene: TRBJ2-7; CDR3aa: CASSPSWKGASYEQYF; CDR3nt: TGTGCCAGCAGCCCCTCGTGGAAGGGGGCCTCCTACGAGCAGTACTTC
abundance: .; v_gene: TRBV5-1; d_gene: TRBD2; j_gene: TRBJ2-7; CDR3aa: CASSLAVGRSGYEQYF; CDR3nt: TGCGCCAGCAGCTTGGCCGTCGGGAGGTCGGGCTACGAGCAGTACTTC
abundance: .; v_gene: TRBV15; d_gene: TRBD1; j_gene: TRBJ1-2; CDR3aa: CATSRWTGEYGYTF; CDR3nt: TGTGCCACCAGCAGATGGACAGGGGAGTATGGCTACACCTTC
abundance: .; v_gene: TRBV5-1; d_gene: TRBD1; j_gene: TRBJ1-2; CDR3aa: CASSIPTGDYGDGYTF; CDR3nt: TGCGCCAGCAGCATACCGACAGGGGATTATGGTGATGGCTACACCTTC
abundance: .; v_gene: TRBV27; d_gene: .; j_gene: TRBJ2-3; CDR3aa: CASRRQGGIAGVTDTQYF; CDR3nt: TGTGCCAGCCGGCGACAGGGGGGTATAGCGGGAGTCACAGATACGCAGTATTTT
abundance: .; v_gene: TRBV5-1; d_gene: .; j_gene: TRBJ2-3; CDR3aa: CASSGGGGPDTQYF; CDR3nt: TGCGCCAGCAGCGGGGGCGGGGGTCCCGATACGCAGTATTTT
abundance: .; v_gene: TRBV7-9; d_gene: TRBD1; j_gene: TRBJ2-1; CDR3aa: CASSLGGGPYNEQFF; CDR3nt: TGTGCCAGCAGCTTAGGAGGGGGCCCCTACAATGAGCAGTTCTTC
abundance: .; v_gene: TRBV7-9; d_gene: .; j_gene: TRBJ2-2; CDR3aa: CSSSHPLGRRTGELFF; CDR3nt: TGTTCCAGCAGCCATCCCCTTGGGAGGCGAACCGGGGAGCTGTTTTTT
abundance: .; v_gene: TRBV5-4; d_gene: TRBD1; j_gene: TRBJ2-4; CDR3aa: CASSLGQGVAKNIQYF; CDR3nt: TGTGCCAGCAGCTTGGGACAGGGGGTAGCCAAAAACATTCAGTACTTC
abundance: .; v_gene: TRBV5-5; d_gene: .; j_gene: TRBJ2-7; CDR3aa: CASSVNSLREQYF; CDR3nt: TGTGCCAGCAGCGTAAACTCTCTACGGGAGCAGTACTTC
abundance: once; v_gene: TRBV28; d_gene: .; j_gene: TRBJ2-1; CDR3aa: CASRVLRRSSYNEQFF; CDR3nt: TGTGCCAGCAGGGTACTCAGGCGTAGCTCCTACAATGAGCAGTTCTTC
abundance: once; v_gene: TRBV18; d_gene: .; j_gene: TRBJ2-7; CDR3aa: CASSPPGLDEQYF; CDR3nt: TGTGCCAGCTCACCACCGGGACTTGACGAGCAGTACTTC
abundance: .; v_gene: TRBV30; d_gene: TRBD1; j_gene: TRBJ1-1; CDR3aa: CAWVLNRGEAFF; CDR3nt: TGTGCCTGGGTACTTAACAGGGGGGAAGCTTTCTTT
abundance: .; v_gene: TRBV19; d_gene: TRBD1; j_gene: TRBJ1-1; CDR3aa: CASSARDRGRTNTEAFF; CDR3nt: TGTGCCAGTAGTGCCCGGGACAGGGGGCGGACGAACACTGAAGCTTTCTTT
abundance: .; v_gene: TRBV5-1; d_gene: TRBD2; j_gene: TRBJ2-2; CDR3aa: CASSPGTSGATGELFF; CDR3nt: TGCGCCAGCAGCCCGGGGACTAGCGGGGCAACCGGGGAGCTGTTTTTT
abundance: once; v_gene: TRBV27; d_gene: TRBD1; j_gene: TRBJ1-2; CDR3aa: CASSLSSTGGHYGYTF; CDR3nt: TGTGCCAGCAGTTTATCCTCCACAGGGGGGCACTATGGCTACACCTTC
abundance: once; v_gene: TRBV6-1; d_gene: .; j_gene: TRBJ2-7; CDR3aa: CASSELGSLPSF; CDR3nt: TGTGCCAGCAGTGAATTGGGGAGCCTTCCTAGCTTC
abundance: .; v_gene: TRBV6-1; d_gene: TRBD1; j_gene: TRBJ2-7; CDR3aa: CASSPGQGAYEQYF; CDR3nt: TGTGCCAGCAGCCCGGGACAGGGGGCCTACGAGCAGTACTTC
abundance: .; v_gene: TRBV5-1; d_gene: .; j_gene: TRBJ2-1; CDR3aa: CASSLERGGNEQFF; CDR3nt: TGCGCCAGCAGCTTGGAGAGGGGGGGCAATGAGCAGTTCTTC
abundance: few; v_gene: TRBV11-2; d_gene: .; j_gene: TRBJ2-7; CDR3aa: CASSLDVRGGLYEQYF; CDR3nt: TGTGCCAGCAGCTTAGACGTGCGGGGTGGGCTTTACGAGCAGTACTTC
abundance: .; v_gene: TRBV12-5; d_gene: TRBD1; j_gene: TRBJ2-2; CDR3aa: CASGLVPQHRGPEAGELFF; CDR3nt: TGTGCTAGTGGTTTGGTACCCCAACACAGGGGGCCTGAAGCCGGGGAGCTGTTTTTT
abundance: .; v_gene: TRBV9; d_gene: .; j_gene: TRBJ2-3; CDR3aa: CASSVVVSTDTQYF; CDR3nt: TGTGCCAGCAGCGTAGTAGTTAGCACAGATACGCAGTATTTT
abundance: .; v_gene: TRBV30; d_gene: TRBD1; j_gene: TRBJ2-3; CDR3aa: CALAGQGSADTQYF; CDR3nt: TGTGCCTTGGCTGGACAGGGGTCGGCAGATACGCAGTATTTT
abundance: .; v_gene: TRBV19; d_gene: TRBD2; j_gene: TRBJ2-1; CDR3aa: CASSITGGSLSEQFF; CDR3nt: TGTGCCAGTAGTATCACGGGCGGGAGTCTATCTGAGCAGTTCTTC
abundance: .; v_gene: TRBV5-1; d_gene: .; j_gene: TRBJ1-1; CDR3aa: CASSLSAMVSEAFF; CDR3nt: TGCGCCAGCAGCTTGAGCGCTATGGTATCTGAAGCTTTCTTT
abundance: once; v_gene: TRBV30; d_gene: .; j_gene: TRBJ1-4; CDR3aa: CAWSGGAADEKLFF; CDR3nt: TGTGCCTGGAGTGGTGGGGCCGCGGATGAAAAACTGTTTTTT